These 4 T cell receptor beta chains came from one sample sequenced in a study of cytomegalovirus exposure and HLA in healthy donors. The repertoire was sequenced with immunoSEQ multiplex PCR; TCRdb's copy has only in-frame clones and lacks some. The table shows around 93,000 clones, with roughly 85% occurring only once. What was sequenced was PBMCs. All receptors derive from a man in his late teens or twenties in good health and CMV-seropositive.

The genes are TRBV7-8 and TRBJ1-2, with 7 bases lining up with TRBD1. The CDR3 spans 17 residues. CDR1 is SGHVS, CDR2 FQNEAQ, per germline. Trimming took 6 bases from V and 4 from J; bases not matched to a gene: 17. This chain's CDR3 is CASSDRDSNMSPYGYTF. CDR3 nucleotides: TGTGCCAGCAGTGACCGGGACAGTAATATGTCTCCCTATGGCTACACCTTC. The whole variable domain, filled in from reference TRBV7-8 and TRBJ1-2, reads GAGVSQSPRYKVAKRGQDVALRCDPISGHVSLFWYQQALGQGPEFLTYFQNEAQLDKSGLPSDRFFAERPEGSVSTLKIQRTQQEDSAVYLCASSDRDSNMSPYGYTFGSGTRLTVV.

The rearrangement joins TRBV28 to TRBJ1-3, with D possibly TRBD1 on 6 matching bases. Germline CDR1 and CDR2: MDHEN and SYDVKM. The CDR3 spans 14 residues. V was shortened by 3 bases and J by 4 bases, with 10 bases between the two germline ends. The CDR3 loop is CASSFRDNGNTIYF. The CDR3 region has the DNA TGTGCCAGCAGTTTCCGGGACAACGGAAACACCATATATTTT.

V and J are TRBV28 and TRBJ1-2, with a possible D match to TRBD1 (5 bases). The CDR3 contains 13 residues. V shed 3 bases and J shed 14 bases, with 19 bases lying between them. Looked up from germline, CDR1 is MDHEN and CDR2 is SYDVKM. CDR3 amino acids: CASSFPQGEGRTF. The CDR3 bases are TGTGCCAGCAGTTTCCCCCAGGGAGAAGGGAGGACCTTC.

A single count supports this clone. The rearrangement links TRBV15 to TRBJ2-2; 8 bases are shared with TRBD1. Losses at the gene ends were 3 bases for V and 6 bases for J; bases not matched to a gene: 9. The CDR3 is 16 residues long. Germline V gene data show CDR1 as LNHNV and CDR2 as YYDKDF (reference sequence). The CDR3 loop is CATSSRQGYFSGELFF. DNA for the CDR3: TGTGCCACCAGCAGCAGACAGGGGTACTTCTCCGGGGAGCTGTTTTTT. Variable domain in full (rest from reference TRBV15 and TRBJ2-2): DAMVIQNPRYQVTQFGKPVTLSCSQTLNHNVMYWYQQKSSQAPKLLFHYYDKDFNNEADTPDNFQSRRPNTSFCFLDIRSPGLGDTAMYLCATSSRQGYFSGELFFGEGSRLTVL.